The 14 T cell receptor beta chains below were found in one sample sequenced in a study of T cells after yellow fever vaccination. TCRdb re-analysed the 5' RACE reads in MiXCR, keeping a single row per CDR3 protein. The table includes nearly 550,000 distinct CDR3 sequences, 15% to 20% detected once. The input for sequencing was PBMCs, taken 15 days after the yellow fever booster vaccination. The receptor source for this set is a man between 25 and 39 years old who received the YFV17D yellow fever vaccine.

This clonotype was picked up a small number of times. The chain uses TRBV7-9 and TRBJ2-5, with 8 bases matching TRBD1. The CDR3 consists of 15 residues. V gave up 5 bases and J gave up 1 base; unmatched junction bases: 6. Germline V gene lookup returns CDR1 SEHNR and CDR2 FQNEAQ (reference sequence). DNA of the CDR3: TGTGCCAGCAGCCGACCCACAGGGGGCCAAGAGACCCAGTACTTC. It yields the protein CASSRPTGGQETQYF.

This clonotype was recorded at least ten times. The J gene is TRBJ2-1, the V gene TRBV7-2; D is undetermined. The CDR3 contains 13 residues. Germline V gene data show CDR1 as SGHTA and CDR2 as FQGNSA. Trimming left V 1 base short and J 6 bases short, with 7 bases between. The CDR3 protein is CASSLVFSNEQFF. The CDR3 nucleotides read TGTGCCAGCAGCTTAGTTTTTAGCAATGAGCAGTTCTTC.

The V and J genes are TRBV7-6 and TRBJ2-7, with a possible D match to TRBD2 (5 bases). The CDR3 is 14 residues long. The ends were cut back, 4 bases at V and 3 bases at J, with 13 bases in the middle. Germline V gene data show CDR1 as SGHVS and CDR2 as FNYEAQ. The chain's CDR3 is CASSSSASSYEQYF. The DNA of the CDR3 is TGTGCCAGCAGCTCCTCGGCTAGCAGCTACGAGCAGTACTTC.

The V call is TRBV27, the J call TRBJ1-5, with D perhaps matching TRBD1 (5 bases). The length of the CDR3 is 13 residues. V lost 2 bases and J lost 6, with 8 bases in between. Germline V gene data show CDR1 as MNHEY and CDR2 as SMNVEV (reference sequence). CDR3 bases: TGTGCCAGCAGTTTACGGGGCGGTCAGCCCCAGCATTTT. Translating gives CASSLRGGQPQHF.

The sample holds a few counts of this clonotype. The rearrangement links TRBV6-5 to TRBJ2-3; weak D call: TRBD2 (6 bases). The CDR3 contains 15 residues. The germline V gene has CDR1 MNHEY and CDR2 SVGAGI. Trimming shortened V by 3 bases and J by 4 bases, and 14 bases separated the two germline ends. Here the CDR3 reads CASSYGGRNADTQYF. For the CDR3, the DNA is TGTGCCAGCAGTTATGGAGGGCGGAATGCAGATACGCAGTATTTT.

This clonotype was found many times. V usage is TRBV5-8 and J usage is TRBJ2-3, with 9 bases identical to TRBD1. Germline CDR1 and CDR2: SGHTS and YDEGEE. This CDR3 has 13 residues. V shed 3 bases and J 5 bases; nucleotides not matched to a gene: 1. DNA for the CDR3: TGTGCCAGCAGCTGGGACAGGGAAGATACGCAGTATTTT. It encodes CASSWDREDTQYF. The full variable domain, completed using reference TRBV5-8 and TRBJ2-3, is EAGVTQSPTHLIKTRGQQATLRCSPISGHTSVYWYQQALGLGLQFLLWYDEGEERNRGNFPPRFSGRQFPNYSSELNVNALELEDSALYLCASSWDREDTQYFGPGTRLTVL.

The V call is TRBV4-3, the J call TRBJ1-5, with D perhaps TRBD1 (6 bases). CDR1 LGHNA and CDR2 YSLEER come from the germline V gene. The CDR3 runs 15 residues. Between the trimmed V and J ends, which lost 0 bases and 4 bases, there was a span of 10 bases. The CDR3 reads CASSQDGGTNQPQHF. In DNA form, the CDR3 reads TGCGCCAGCAGCCAAGATGGGGGGACAAATCAGCCCCAGCATTTT.

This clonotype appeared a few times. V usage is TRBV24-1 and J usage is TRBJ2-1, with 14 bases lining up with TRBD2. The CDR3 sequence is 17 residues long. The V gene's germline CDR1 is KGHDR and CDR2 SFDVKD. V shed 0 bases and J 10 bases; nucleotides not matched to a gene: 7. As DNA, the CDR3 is TGTGCCACCAGTGATTTGTCGACTAGCGGGAGGGCGACCGAGCAGTTCTTC. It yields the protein CATSDLSTSGRATEQFF.

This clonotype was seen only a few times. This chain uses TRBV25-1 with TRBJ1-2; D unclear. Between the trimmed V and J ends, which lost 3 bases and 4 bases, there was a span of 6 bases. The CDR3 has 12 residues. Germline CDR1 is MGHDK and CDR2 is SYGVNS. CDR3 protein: CASSDYGYGYTF. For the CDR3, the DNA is TGTGCCAGCAGTGACTATGGCTATGGCTACACCTTC.

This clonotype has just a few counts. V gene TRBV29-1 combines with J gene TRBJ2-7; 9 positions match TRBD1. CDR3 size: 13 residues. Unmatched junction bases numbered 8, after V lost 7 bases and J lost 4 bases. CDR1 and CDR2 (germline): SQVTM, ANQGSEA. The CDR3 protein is CSAVPGQGYEQYF. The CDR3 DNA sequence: TGCAGCGCAGTACCGGGACAGGGTTACGAGCAGTACTTC.

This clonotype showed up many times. In DNA, the CDR3 is TGTGCCAGCAGAACCTACGGGGACAACACTGAAGCTTTCTTT. Residues: CASRTYGDNTEAFF. This chain links TRBV7-2 with TRBJ1-1; tentative D call: TRBD1 (5 bases). Trimming left V 6 bases short and J 2 bases short, with 13 bases between. Germline lookup yields CDR1 SGHTA and CDR2 FQGNSA. The CDR3 has 14 amino acids.

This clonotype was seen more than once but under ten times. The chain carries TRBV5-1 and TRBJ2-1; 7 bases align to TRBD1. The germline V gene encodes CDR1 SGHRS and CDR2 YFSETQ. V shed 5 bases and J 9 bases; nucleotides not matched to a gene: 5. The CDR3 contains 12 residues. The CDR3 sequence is CASRDRVGEQFF. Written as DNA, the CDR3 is TGCGCCAGCAGAGACAGGGTGGGTGAGCAGTTCTTC.

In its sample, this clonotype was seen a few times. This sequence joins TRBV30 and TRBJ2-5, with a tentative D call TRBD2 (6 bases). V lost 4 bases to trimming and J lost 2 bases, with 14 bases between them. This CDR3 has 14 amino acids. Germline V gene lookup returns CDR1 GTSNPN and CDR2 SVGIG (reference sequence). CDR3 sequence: CAWIAPGLQETQYF. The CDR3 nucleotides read TGTGCCTGGATCGCACCGGGACTTCAAGAGACCCAGTACTTC. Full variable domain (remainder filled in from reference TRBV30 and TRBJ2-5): SQTIHQWPATLVQPVGSPLSLECTVEGTSNPNLYWYRQAAGRGLQLLFYSVGIGQISSEVPQNLSASRPQDRQFILSSKKLLLSDSGFYLCAWIAPGLQETQYFGPGTRLLVL.

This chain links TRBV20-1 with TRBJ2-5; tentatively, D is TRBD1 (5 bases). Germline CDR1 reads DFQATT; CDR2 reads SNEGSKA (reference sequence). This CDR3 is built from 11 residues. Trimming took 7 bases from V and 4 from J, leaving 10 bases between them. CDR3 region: CSEAGPETQYF. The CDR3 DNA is TGCAGTGAAGCAGGGCCAGAGACCCAGTACTTC.